Presented here are 7 T cell receptor beta chains from one specimen sequenced in a study of T cells in tuberculosis. Time point noted: new active TB diagnosis, blood taken before or within 7 days of starting treatment. TCRdb's copy holds only in-frame clones and misses some; the assay was immunoSEQ multiplex PCR. The table shows tens of thousands of clones, with around 90% occurring only once. The source was PBMCs, collected at tuberculosis diagnosis. The receptors originated from an adult with tuberculosis. Some clones in this sample may be carry-over from other donors' samples.

This sequence joins TRBV7-2 and TRBJ2-1; 7 bases fit TRBD1. This CDR3 is built from 16 residues. V shed 5 bases, J shed 4 bases, and the junction held 11 bases outside the gene matches. The germline V gene has CDR1 SGHTA and CDR2 FQGNSA. CDR3 amino acids: CASSIRTGRSYNEQFF. The CDR3 bases are TGTGCCAGCAGCATACGGACAGGACGATCATACAATGAGCAGTTCTTC.

CDR3 protein: CATSTWTSSYEQYF. Written as DNA, the CDR3 is TGTGCCACCAGCACCTGGACTAGCTCCTACGAGCAGTACTTC. The V call is TRBV15, the J call TRBJ2-7, with 7 positions matching TRBD2. Germline CDR1 LNHNV, CDR2 YYDKDF (reference sequence). CDR3 length: 14 amino acids. V lost 4 bases and J lost 0; bases outside the gene matches: 3.

The chain recombines TRBV5-1 with TRBJ2-7, with 11 bases that match TRBD2. V lost 4 bases to trimming and J lost 5 bases; unmatched junction nucleotides: 14. The CDR3 consists of 17 residues. Germline CDR1 is SGHRS and CDR2 is YFSETQ. Written as DNA, the CDR3 is TGCGCCAGCAGCCCCCAACCTCTTACTAGCGGGGGTGACGAGCAGTACTTC. This translates into CASSPQPLTSGGDEQYF.

CDR3 nucleotide sequence: TGTGCCAGCAGCCCCCCCGGGGGGGTGGCCAAAAACATTCAGTACTTC. It is translated as CASSPPGGVAKNIQYF. This chain links TRBV7-2 with TRBJ2-4, with 8 bases matching TRBD2. This CDR3 has 16 amino acids. CDR1 is SGHTA and CDR2 is FQGNSA in the germline V gene. Trimming took 5 bases from V and 1 from J; bases not matched to a gene: 7.

This clone was seen just once. V gene TRBV5-6 combines with J gene TRBJ2-5; 10 bases are a match to TRBD2. With V trimmed by 0 bases and J by 7 bases, 6 bases remained unmatched. The CDR3 length is 15 residues. Germline V lookup: CDR1 SGHDT, CDR2 YYEEEE. CDR3 sequence (DNA): TGTGCCAGCAGCTTGGTTGGGACTAGCGAGTGGACCCAGTACTTC. Its protein product is CASSLVGTSEWTQYF.

CDR3 bases: TGCGCCAGCAGCCTGGAATCAGGCCGAAATCAGCCCCAGCATTTT. Protein product: CASSLESGRNQPQHF. The rearrangement uses TRBV5-1 and TRBJ1-5, with unresolved D. Per the germline V gene, CDR1 is SGHRS and CDR2 is YFSETQ. This CDR3 is built from 15 residues. V shed 4 bases and J shed 4 bases, with 15 bases lying between them.

The J gene is TRBJ2-5, the V gene TRBV19, with D possibly being TRBD1 (6 bases). The germline V gene has CDR1 LNHDA and CDR2 SQIVND (reference sequence). The CDR3 runs 13 residues. Trimming removed 6 bases at V and 5 bases at J, with 13 bases between. This CDR3 is CASSPVRGETQYF. The CDR3, as DNA: TGTGCCAGTAGCCCTGTGAGGGGGGAGACCCAGTACTTC.